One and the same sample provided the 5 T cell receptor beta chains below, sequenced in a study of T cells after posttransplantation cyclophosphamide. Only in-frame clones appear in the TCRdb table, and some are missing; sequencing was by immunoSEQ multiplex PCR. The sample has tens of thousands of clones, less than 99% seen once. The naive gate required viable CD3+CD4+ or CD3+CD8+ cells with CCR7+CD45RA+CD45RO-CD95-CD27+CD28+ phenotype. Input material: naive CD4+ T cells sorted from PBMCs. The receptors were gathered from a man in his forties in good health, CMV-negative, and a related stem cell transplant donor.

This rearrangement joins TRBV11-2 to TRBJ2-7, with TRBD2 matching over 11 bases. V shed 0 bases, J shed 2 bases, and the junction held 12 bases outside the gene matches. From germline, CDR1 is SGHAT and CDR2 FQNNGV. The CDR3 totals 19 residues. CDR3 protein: CASSLEVGRLAGGAYEQYF. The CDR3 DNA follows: TGTGCCAGCAGCTTAGAGGTGGGGCGCCTAGCGGGAGGTGCCTACGAGCAGTACTTC.

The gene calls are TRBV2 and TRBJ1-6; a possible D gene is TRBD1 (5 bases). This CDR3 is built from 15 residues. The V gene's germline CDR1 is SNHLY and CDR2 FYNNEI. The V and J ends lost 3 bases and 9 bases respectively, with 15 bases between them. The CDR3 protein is CASSDKQEGTSPLHF. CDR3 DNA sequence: TGTGCCAGCAGTGATAAACAGGAGGGTACTTCACCCCTCCACTTT.

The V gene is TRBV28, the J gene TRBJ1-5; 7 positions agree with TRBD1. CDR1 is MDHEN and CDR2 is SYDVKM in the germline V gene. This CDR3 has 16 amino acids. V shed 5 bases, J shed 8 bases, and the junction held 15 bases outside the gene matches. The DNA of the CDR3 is TGTGCCAGCAGTCCTCCACGTCACAGGGGCAGGGAGCCCCAGCATTTT. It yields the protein CASSPPRHRGREPQHF.

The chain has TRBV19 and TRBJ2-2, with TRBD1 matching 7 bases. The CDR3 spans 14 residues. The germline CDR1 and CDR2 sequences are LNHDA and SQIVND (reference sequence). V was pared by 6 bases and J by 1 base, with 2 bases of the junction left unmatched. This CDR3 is CASRRTGNTGELFF. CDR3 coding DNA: TGTGCCAGTAGGCGGACAGGGAACACCGGGGAGCTGTTTTTT.

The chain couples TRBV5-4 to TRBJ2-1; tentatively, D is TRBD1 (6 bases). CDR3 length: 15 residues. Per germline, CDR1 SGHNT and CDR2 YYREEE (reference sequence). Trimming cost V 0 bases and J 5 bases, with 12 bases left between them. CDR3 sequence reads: CASSLVAGVNNEQFF. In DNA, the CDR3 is TGTGCCAGCAGCTTGGTTGCAGGGGTCAACAATGAGCAGTTCTTC.